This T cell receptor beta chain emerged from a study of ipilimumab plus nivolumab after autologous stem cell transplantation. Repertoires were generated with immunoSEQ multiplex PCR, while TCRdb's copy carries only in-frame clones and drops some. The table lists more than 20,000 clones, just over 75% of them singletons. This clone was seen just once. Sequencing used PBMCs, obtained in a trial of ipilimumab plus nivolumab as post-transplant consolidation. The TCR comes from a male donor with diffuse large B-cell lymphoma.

The CDR3 DNA sequence: TGTGCCAGCAGCTTTCCCGACACGGGCTACACCTTC. Translated, it gives CASSFPDTGYTF. The chain is built from TRBV7-2 and TRBJ1-2, with D hard to call. This CDR3 is 12 amino acids long. Trimming took off 3 bases at V and 8 bases at J, with 10 bases between the two ends. Germline CDR1 SGHTA, CDR2 FQGNSA.